One and the same sample provided the 5 T cell receptor beta chains below, sequenced in a study of blood T cells in healthy people across ages. A sample-barcoded 5' primer and a J-beta primer mix were used in a second PCR of about 6 to 11 cycles. TCRdb ran MiXCR on the 5' RACE reads and lists one entry per CDR3 protein. This table holds approximately 730,000 distinct CDR3 sequences, approximately 43% found once. Sequenced sample: blood. These receptor sequences come from a woman aged 55 to 70 in good health.

The genes are TRBV7-8 and TRBJ1-1; D is uncertain. With 5 bases removed from V and 0 bases from J, the gap between germline ends came to 7 bases. CDR1 is SGHVS and CDR2 is FQNEAQ in the germline V gene. The CDR3 runs to 13 residues. This CDR3 is CASSMMMNTEAFF. Here the CDR3 DNA reads TGTGCCAGCAGCATGATGATGAACACTGAAGCTTTCTTT.

This clonotype was counted only a few times. This CDR3 reads CASSPRTGGSNYGYTF. CDR3 in DNA: TGTGCCAGCAGCCCAAGGACAGGGGGCTCTAACTATGGCTACACCTTC. V is TRBV7-2 and J is TRBJ1-2; 11 positions match TRBD1. Germline V gene lookup returns CDR1 SGHTA and CDR2 FQGNSA. V lost 5 bases and J lost 0; bases outside the gene matches: 5. This CDR3 is built from 16 residues.

This clonotype came up many times. The chain joins TRBV6-1 to TRBJ2-5; D assignment may be TRBD1 or TRBD2 (6 bases each). The CDR3 extends over 16 amino acids. Trimming took 1 base from V and 4 from J, leaving 16 bases between them. Germline V gives CDR1 MNHNS, CDR2 SASEGT. DNA for the CDR3: TGTGCCAGCAGTGAAGTTGGGACACCCGGGGGAGAGACCCAGTACTTC. It yields the protein CASSEVGTPGGETQYF.

The chain recombines TRBV6-6 with TRBJ2-1; 9 nucleotides align to TRBD1. V lost 4 bases and J lost 10; bases outside the gene matches: 11. The germline V gene encodes CDR1 MNHNY and CDR2 SVGAGI (reference sequence). The CDR3 length is 15 residues. The CDR3 is CASSFLGTGNAEQFF. The CDR3 DNA sequence: TGTGCCAGCAGTTTCCTCGGGACAGGGAACGCGGAGCAGTTCTTC.

This chain connects TRBV7-2 to TRBJ2-1, with D hard to call. Germline V gene lookup returns CDR1 SGHTA and CDR2 FQGNSA. Between the trimmed V and J ends, which lost 1 base and 4 bases, there was a span of 8 bases. The CDR3 runs 14 residues. The CDR3 loop is CASSLEQSYNEQFF. The CDR3 DNA reads as TGTGCCAGCAGCTTAGAACAGAGTTACAATGAGCAGTTCTTC.